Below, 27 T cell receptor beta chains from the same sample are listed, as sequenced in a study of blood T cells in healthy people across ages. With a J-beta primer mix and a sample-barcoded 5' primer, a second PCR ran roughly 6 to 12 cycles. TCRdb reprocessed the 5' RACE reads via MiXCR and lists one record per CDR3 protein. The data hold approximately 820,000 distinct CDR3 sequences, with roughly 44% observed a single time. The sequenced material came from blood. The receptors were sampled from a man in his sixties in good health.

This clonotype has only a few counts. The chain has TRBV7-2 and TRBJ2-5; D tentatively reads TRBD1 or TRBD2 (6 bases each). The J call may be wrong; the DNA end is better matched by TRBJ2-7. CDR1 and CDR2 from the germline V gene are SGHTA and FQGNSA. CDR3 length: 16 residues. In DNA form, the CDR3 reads TGTGCCAGCAGCTTAACAGGAGACTTGACGGGGGCCGAGCAGTACTTC. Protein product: CASSLTGDLTGAEQYF.

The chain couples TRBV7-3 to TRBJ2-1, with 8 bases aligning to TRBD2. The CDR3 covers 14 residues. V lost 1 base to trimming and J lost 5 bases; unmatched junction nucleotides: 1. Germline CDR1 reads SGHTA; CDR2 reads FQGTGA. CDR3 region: CASSLRGLDNEQFF. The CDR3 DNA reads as TGTGCCAGCAGCTTAAGGGGACTAGACAATGAGCAGTTCTTC.

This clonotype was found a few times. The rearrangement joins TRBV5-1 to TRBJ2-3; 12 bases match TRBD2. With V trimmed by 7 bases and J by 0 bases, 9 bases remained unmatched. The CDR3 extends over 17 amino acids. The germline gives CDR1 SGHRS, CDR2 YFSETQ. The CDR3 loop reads CASRLRTSGESTDTQYF. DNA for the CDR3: TGCGCCAGCCGGCTCAGGACTAGCGGGGAGAGCACAGATACGCAGTATTTT.

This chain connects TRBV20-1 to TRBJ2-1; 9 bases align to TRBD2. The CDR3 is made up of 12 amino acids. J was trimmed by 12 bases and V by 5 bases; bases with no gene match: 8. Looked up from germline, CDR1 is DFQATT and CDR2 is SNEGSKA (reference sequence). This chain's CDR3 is CSALAGSPGQFF. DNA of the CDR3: TGCAGTGCTCTAGCGGGGTCCCCTGGGCAGTTCTTC.

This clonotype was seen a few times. The CDR3 DNA is TGTGCCAGCAGCTTAGCCCTGGACAGGGTCTCACCCCTCCACTTT. As protein: CASSLALDRVSPLHF. The chain joins TRBV7-2 to TRBJ1-6; 8 bases match TRBD1. Germline V CDR1 and CDR2: SGHTA, FQGNSA. V shed 0 bases and J 10 bases; nucleotides not matched to a gene: 5. CDR3 length: 15 residues.

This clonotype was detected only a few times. The CDR3 spells CAILAPGRNEQFF. The CDR3 nucleotides are TGTGCCATCCTGGCCCCAGGGAGAAATGAGCAGTTCTTC. This chain joins TRBV10-3 and TRBJ2-1; D possibly matches TRBD1 or TRBD2 (5 bases each). The length of the CDR3 is 13 residues. Trimming removed 8 bases at V and 7 bases at J, with 15 bases between. Germline V gene sequence: CDR1 ENHRY, CDR2 SYGVKD.

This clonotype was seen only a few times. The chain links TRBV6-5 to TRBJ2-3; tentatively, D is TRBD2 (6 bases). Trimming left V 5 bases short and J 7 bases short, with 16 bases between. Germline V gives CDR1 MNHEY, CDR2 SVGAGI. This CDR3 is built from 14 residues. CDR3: CASSTTRGLHTQYF. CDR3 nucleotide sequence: TGTGCCAGCAGTACGACTCGGGGACTGCATACGCAGTATTTT.

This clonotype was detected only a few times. The CDR3 loop reads CSVDLAGRGATQYF. The CDR3 DNA sequence: TGCAGCGTTGATCTAGCGGGGCGAGGGGCGACCCAGTACTTC. The chain is built from TRBV29-1 and TRBJ2-5; 9 nucleotides match TRBD2. From germline, CDR1 is SQVTM and CDR2 ANQGSEA. The length of the CDR3 is 14 residues. The trim removed 3 bases at V and 7 bases at J, leaving 9 bases unmatched.

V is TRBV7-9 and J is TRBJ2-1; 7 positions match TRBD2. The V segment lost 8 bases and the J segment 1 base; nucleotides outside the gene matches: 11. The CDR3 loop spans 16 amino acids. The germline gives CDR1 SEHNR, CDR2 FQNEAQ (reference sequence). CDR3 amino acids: CASRSAGGRSYNEQFF. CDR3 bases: TGTGCCAGCCGCTCCGCCGGGGGGAGATCCTACAATGAGCAGTTCTTC.

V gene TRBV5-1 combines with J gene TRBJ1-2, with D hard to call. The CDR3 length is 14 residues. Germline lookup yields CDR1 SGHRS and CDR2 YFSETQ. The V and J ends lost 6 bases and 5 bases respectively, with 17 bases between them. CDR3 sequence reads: CASKPDHGNYGYTF. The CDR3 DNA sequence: TGCGCCAGCAAACCGGACCACGGGAATTATGGCTACACCTTC.

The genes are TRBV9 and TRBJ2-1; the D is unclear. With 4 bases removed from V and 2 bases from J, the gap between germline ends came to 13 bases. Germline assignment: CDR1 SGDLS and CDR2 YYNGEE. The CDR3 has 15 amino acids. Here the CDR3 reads CASSPGGTTYNEQFF. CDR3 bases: TGTGCCAGCAGCCCGGGCGGAACGACCTACAATGAGCAGTTCTTC.

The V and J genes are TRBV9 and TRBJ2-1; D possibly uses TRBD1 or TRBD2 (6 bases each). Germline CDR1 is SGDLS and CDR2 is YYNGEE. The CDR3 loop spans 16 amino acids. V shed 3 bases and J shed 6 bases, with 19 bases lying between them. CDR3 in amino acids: CASSDRNGSRGNEQFF. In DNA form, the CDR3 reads TGTGCCAGCAGCGATAGAAACGGGAGCAGGGGCAATGAGCAGTTCTTC.

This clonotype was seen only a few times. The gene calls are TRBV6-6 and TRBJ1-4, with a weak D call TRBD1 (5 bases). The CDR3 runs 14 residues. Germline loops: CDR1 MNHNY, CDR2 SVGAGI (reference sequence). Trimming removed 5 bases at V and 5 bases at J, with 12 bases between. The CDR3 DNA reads TGTGCCAGCAGTACAGGAAGTAGGAATGAAAAACTGTTTTTT. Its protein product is CASSTGSRNEKLFF.

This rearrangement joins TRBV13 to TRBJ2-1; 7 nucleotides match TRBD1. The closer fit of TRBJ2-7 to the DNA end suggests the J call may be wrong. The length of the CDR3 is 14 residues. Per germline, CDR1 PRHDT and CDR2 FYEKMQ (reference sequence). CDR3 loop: CASRRRQGPYEQYF. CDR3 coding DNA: TGTGCCAGCAGACGTCGACAGGGCCCCTACGAGCAGTACTTC.

CDR3: CARGTGLPNTGELFF. The CDR3 nucleotides are TGCGCCAGGGGAACCGGACTTCCTAACACCGGGGAGCTGTTTTTT. V gene TRBV5-1 combines with J gene TRBJ2-2; D is possibly TRBD2 (5 bases). V dropped 8 bases and J dropped 2 bases, with 16 bases sitting between them. The CDR3 has 15 residues. Germline V CDR1 and CDR2: SGHRS, YFSETQ.

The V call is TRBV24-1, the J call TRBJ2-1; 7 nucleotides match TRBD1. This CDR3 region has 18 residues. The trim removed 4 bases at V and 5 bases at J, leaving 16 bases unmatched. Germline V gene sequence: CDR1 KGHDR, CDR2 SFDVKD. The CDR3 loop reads CATSEGRGTVLLDNEQFF. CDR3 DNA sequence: TGTGCCACCAGTGAAGGTCGTGGGACAGTCCTACTTGACAATGAGCAGTTCTTC.

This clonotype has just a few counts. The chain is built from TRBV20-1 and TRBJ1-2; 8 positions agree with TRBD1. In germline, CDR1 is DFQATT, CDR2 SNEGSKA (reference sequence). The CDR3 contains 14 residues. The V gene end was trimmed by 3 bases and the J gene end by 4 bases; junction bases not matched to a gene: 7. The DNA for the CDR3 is TGCAGTGCTAGCACGGACAGGGCACCCTATGGCTACACCTTC. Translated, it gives CSASTDRAPYGYTF.

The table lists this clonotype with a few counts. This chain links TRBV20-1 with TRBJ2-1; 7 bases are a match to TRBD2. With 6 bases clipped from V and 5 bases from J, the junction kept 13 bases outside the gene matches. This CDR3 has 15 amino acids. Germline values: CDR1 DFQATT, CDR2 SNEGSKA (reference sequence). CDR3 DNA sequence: TGCAGTGCGCACGAACCGGGGGGTCCCGACAATGAGCAGTTCTTC. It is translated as CSAHEPGGPDNEQFF.

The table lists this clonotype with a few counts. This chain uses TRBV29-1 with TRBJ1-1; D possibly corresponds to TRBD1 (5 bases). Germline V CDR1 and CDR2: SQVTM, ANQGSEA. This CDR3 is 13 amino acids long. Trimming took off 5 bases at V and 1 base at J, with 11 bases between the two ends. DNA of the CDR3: TGCAGCGTTACGGGACTGGCGAACACTGAAGCTTTCTTT. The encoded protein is CSVTGLANTEAFF.

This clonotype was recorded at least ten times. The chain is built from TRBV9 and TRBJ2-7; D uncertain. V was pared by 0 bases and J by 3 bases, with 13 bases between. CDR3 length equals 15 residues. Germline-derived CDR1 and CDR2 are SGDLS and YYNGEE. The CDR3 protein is CASSVALGLNYEQYF. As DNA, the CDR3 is TGTGCCAGCAGCGTAGCCTTAGGGCTAAACTACGAGCAGTACTTC. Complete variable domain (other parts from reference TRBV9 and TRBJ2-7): DSGVTQTPKHLITATGQRVTLRCSPRSGDLSVYWYQQSLDQGLQFLIQYYNGEERAKGNILERFSAQQFPDLHSELNLSSLELGDSALYFCASSVALGLNYEQYFGPGTRLTVT.

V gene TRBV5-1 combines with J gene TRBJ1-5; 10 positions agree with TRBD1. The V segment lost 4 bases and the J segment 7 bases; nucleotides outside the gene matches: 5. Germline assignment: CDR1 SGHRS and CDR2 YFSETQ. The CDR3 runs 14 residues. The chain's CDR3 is CASSPGTGEQPQHF. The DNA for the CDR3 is TGCGCCAGCAGCCCAGGGACAGGGGAACAGCCCCAGCATTTT. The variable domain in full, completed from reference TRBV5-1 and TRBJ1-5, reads KAGVTQTPRYLIKTRGQQVTLSCSPISGHRSVSWYQQTPGQGLQFLFEYFSETQRNKGNFPGRFSGRQFSNSRSEMNVSTLELGDSALYLCASSPGTGEQPQHFGDGTRLSIL.

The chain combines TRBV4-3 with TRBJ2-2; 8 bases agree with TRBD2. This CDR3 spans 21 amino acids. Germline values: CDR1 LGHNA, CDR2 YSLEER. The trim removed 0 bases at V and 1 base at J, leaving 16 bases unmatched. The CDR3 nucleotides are TGCGCCAGCAGCCAAGATTTGACGCGGAGCGGGGGTCCCCGGAACACCGGGGAGCTGTTTTTT. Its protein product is CASSQDLTRSGGPRNTGELFF.

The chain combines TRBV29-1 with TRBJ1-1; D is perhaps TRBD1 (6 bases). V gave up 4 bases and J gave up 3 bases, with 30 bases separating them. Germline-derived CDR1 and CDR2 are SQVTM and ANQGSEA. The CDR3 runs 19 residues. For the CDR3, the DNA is TGCAGCGTTGCCCCCAGTGACAGGCCGTTCCCGTATATGGACACTGAAGCTTTCTTT. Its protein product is CSVAPSDRPFPYMDTEAFF.

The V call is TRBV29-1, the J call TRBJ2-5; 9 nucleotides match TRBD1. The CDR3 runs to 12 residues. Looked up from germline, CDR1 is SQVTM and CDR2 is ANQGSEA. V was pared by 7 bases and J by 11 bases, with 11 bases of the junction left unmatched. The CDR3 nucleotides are TGCAGCGCTGGGACAGGGTTCAATGAGCAGTACTTC. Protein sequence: CSAGTGFNEQYF.

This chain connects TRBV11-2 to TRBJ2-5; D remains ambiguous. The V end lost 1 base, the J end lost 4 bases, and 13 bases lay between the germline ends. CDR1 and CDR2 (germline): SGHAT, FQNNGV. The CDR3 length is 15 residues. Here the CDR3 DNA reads TGTGCCAGCAGCTTAGTTCTTCGGGTGGGAGAGACCCAGTACTTC. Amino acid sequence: CASSLVLRVGETQYF.

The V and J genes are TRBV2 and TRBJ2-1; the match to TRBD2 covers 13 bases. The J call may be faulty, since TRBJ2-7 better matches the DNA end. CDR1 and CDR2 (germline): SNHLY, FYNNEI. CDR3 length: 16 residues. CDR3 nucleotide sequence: TGTGCCAGCAGTGGACTAGCGGGGGGCTTCTACAATGAGCAGTACTTC. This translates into CASSGLAGGFYNEQYF.

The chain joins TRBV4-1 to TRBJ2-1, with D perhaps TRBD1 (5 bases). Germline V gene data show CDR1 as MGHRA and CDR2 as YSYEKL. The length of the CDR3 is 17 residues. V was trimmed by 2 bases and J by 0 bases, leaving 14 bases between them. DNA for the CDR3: TGCGCCAGCAGCCAACCTAAACAGGTGACCTCCTACAATGAGCAGTTCTTC. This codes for CASSQPKQVTSYNEQFF.